This T cell receptor (beta chain) was identified in a study of shared clonotypes between healthy human individuals. Profiled with immunoSEQ multiplex PCR; TCRdb holds only in-frame clones, not every one. Of about 1.5 million clones listed, 95% to 99% are singletons. The TCR originated in a man aged 25 to 40 in good health. The sample consisted of naive CD4+ T cells sorted from blood. The subset denotes: CD45RA+ positively selected.

The CDR3 nucleotides are TGTGCCACCAGCAGGGCGGGAGGGCCTGAAGAGACCCAGTACTTC. Translation gives CATSRAGGPEETQYF. V usage is TRBV15 and J usage is TRBJ2-5; the match to TRBD2 covers 9 bases. With V trimmed by 3 bases and J by 3 bases, 5 bases remained unmatched. The CDR3 extends over 15 amino acids. CDR1 and CDR2 (germline): LNHNV, YYDKDF (reference sequence).